Listed here are 4 T cell receptor beta chains from one sample, sequenced in a study of shared clonotypes between healthy human individuals (dated by TCRdb to the early 2020s). Preparation of the library involved the immunoSEQ multiplex PCR assay. TCRdb's version of the immuneACCESS table is confined to in-frame rearrangements and falls short of the full clone set. An unresolved V gene accounts for under half of the shortfall where checked; the remainder is of unknown origin. For this sample there are about 470,000 clones; roughly 80% appear just once. Roughly an eighth of the sample comes from the top ten. Sequenced sample: PBMCs. All receptors derive from a middle-aged woman in good health. Some clones in this sample may be carry-over from other donors' samples.

The V gene is TRBV11-3, the J gene TRBJ2-2; D might be TRBD2 (6 bases). The CDR3 covers 16 residues. Trimming cost V 2 bases and J 5 bases, with 15 bases left between them. Germline CDR1 SGHNT, CDR2 YENEEA. The DNA of the CDR3 is TGTGCCAGCAGCTTAAGGCCCCAGGAGGGTACCGGGGAGCTGTTTTTT. Amino acid sequence: CASSLRPQEGTGELFF.

CDR3 amino acids: CASSLMGSSGNTIYF. The CDR3 DNA reads as TGTGCCAGCAGTTTAATGGGATCCTCTGGAAACACCATATATTTT. This rearrangement joins TRBV28 to TRBJ1-3; the D is unclear. CDR1 is MDHEN and CDR2 is SYDVKM in the germline V gene. V lost 2 bases and J lost 0, with 8 bases in between. The CDR3 is 15 amino acids.

This clone has just a few counts. The chain combines TRBV29-1 with TRBJ1-2; TRBD1 aligns across 8 bases. CDR3 length: 11 amino acids. Germline CDR1 is SQVTM and CDR2 is ANQGSEA. V trimming: 6 bases; J trimming: 5 bases; junction bases outside the gene matches: 2. For the CDR3, the DNA is TGCAGCGTACGACAGGGGTATGGCTACACCTTC. Translated, it gives CSVRQGYGYTF.

The rearrangement links TRBV29-1 to TRBJ2-5; D remains ambiguous. Trimming took 4 bases from V and 0 from J, leaving 9 bases between them. The CDR3 sequence is 13 residues long. The germline V gene has CDR1 SQVTM and CDR2 ANQGSEA. The CDR3 DNA is TGCAGCGTTGTAGACGCAGACCAAGAGACCCAGTACTTC. It encodes CSVVDADQETQYF.